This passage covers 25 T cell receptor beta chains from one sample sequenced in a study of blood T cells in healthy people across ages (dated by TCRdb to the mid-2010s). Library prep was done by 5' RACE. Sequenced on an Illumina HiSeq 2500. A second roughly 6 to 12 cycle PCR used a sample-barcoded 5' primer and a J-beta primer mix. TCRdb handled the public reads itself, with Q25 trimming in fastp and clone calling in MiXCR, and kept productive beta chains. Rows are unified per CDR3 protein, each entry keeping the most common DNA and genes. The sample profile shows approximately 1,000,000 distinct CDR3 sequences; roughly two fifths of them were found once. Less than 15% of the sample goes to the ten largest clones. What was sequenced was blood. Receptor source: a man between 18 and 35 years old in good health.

CDR3 protein: CGLRAQPNTGELFF. The DNA of the CDR3 is TGCGGGCTTAGGGCACAGCCGAACACCGGGGAGCTGTTTTTT. The chain uses TRBV20-1 and TRBJ2-2; no clear D gene. Germline CDR1 DFQATT, CDR2 SNEGSKA (reference sequence). The CDR3 sequence is 14 residues long.

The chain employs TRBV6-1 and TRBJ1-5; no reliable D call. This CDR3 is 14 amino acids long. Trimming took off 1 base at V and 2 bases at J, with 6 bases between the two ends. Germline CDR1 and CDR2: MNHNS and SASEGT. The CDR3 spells CASSEVRGNQPQHF. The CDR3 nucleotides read TGTGCCAGCAGTGAAGTTCGTGGCAATCAGCCCCAGCATTTT.

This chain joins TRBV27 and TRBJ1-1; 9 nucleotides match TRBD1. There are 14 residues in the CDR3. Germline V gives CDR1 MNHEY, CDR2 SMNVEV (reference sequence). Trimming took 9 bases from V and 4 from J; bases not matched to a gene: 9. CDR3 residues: CASLRQGVPTEAFF. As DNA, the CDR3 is TGTGCCAGTCTGAGACAGGGGGTGCCCACTGAAGCTTTCTTT.

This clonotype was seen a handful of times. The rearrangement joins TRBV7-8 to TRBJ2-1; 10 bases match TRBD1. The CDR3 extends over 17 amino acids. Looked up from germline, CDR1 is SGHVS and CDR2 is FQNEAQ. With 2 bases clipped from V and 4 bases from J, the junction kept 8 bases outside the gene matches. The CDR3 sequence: CASSLLERTGGYNEQFF. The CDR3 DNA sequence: TGTGCCAGCAGCTTACTAGAGAGGACAGGGGGATACAATGAGCAGTTCTTC.

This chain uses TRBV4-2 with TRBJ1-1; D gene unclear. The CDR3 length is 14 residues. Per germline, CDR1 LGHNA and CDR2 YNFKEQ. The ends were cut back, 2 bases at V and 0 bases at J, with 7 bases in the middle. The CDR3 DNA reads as TGTGCCAGCAGCCAAAATGCGGTGAACACTGAAGCTTTCTTT. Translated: CASSQNAVNTEAFF.

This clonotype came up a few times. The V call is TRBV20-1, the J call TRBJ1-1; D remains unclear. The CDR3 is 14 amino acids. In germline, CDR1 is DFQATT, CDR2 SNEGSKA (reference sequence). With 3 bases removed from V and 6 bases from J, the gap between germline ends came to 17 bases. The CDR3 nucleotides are TGCAGTGCTAGGGCCGGGAGAGGGATGGCTGAAGCTTTCTTT. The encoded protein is CSARAGRGMAEAFF.

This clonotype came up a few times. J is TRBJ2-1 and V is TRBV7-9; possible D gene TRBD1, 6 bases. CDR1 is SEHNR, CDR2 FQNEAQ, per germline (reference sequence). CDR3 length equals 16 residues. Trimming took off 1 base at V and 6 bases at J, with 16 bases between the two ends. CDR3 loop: CASSLERTAMGNEQFF. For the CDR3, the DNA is TGTGCCAGCAGCTTAGAACGGACAGCCATGGGCAATGAGCAGTTCTTC.

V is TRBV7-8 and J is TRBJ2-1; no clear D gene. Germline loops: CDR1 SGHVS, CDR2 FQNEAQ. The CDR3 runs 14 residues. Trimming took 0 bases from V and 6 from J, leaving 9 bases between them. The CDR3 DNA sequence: TGTGCCAGCAGCTTAGCCGGCGATAGCAATGAGCAGTTCTTC. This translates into CASSLAGDSNEQFF. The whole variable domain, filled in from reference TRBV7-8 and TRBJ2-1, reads GAGVSQSPRYKVAKRGQDVALRCDPISGHVSLFWYQQALGQGPEFLTYFQNEAQLDKSGLPSDRFFAERPEGSVSTLKIQRTQQEDSAVYLCASSLAGDSNEQFFGPGTRLTVL.

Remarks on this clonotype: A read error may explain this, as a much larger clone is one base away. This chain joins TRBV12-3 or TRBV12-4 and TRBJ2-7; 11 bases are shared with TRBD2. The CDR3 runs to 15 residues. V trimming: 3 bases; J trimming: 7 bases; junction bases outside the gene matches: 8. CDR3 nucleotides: TGTGCCAGCAGTTTGTCTAGCGGGGGGTTCAATGAGCAGTACTTC. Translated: CASSLSSGGFNEQYF.

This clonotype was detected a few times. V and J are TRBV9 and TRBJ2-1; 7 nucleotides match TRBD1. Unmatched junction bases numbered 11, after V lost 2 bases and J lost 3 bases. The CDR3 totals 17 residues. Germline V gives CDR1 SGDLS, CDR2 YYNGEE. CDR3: CASSVLPGTEFYNEQFF. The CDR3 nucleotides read TGTGCCAGCAGCGTGCTACCCGGGACAGAGTTCTACAATGAGCAGTTCTTC.

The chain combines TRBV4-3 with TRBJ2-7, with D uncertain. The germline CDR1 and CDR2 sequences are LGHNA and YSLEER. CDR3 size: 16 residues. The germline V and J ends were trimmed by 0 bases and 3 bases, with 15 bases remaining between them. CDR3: CASSQDYVGSLYEQYF. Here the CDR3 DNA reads TGCGCCAGCAGCCAAGATTACGTGGGTTCCCTCTACGAGCAGTACTTC.

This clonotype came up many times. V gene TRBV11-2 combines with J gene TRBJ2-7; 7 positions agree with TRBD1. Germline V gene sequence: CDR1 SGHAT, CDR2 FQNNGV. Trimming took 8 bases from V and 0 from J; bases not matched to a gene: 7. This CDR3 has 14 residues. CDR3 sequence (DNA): TGTGCCAGCGAGAACGGGACAGCCTCCTACGAGCAGTACTTC. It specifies CASENGTASYEQYF.

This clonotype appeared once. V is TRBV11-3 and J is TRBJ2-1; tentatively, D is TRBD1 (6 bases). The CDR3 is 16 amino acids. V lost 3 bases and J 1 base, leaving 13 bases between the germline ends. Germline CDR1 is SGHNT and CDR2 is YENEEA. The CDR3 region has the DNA TGTGCCAGCAGCTTGTCCTGGGGGACATCCTACAATGAGCAGTTCTTC. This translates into CASSLSWGTSYNEQFF. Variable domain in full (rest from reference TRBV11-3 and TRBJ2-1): EAGVVQSPRYKIIEKKQPVAFWCNPISGHNTLYWYLQNLGQGPELLIRYENEEAVDDSQLPKDRFSAERLKGVDSTLKIQPAELGDSAVYLCASSLSWGTSYNEQFFGPGTRLTVL.

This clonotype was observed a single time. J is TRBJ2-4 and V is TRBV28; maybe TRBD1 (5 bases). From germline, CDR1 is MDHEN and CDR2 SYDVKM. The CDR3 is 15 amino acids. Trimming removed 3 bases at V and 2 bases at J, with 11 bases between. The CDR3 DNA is TGTGCCAGCAGTTTTGGTGGGGCAACCAAAAACATTCAGTACTTC. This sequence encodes CASSFGGATKNIQYF.

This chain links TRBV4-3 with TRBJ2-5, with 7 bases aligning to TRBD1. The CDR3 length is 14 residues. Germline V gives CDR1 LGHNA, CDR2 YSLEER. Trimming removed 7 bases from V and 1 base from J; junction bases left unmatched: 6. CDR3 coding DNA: TGCGCCAGCACTCGGGACAGCTTCCAAGAGACCCAGTACTTC. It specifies CASTRDSFQETQYF.

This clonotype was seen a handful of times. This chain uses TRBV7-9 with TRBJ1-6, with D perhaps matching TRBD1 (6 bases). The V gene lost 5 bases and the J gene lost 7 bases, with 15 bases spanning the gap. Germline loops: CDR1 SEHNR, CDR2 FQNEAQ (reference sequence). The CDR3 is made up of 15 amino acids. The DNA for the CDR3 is TGTGCCAGCAGCCCTACACTCACAGGGAATTCACCCCTCCACTTT. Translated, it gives CASSPTLTGNSPLHF.

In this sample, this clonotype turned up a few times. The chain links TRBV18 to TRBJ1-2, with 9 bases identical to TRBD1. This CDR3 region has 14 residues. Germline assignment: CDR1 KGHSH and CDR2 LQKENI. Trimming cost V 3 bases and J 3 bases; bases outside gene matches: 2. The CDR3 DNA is TGTGCCAGCTCACCTTGGACAGGGGACTATGGCTACACCTTC. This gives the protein CASSPWTGDYGYTF.

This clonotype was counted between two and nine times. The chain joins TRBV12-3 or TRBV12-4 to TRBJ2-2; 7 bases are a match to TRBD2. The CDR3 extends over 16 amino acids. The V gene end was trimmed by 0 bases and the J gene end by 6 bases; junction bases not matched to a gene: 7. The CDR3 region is CASSLASGAGPGELFF. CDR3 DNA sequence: TGTGCCAGCAGTTTAGCGAGCGGGGCCGGTCCCGGGGAGCTGTTTTTT.

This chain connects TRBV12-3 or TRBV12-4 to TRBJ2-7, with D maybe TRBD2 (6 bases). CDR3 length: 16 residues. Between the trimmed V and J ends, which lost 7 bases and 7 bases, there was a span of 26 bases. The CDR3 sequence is CASTRLGAGRYNEQYF. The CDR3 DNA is TGTGCCAGCACCCGCCTCGGGGCAGGGAGGTACAATGAGCAGTACTTC.

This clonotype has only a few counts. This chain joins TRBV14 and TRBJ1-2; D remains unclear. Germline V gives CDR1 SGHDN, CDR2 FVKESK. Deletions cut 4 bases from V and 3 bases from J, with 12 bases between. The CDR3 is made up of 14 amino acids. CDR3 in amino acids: CASSRGSTYYGYTF. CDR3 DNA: TGTGCCAGCAGCCGGGGATCTACCTACTATGGCTACACCTTC.

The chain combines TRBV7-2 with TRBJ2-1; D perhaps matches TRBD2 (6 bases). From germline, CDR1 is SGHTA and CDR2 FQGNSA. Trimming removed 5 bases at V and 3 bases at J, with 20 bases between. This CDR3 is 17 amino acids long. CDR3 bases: TGTGCCAGCAGCCAAGCTCGCGGGGAGCCTTACTACAATGAGCAGTTCTTC. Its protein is CASSQARGEPYYNEQFF. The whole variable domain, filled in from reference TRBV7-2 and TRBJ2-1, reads GAGVSQSPSNKVTEKGKDVELRCDPISGHTALYWYRQSLGQGLEFLIYFQGNSAPDKSGLPSDRFSAERTGGSVSTLTIQRTQQEDSAVYLCASSQARGEPYYNEQFFGPGTRLTVL.

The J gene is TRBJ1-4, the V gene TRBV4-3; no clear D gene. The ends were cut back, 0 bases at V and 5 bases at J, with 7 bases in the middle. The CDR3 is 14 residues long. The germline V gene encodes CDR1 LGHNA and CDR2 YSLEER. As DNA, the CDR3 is TGCGCCAGCAGCCAAGATGTGGCAAATGAAAAACTGTTTTTT. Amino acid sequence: CASSQDVANEKLFF.

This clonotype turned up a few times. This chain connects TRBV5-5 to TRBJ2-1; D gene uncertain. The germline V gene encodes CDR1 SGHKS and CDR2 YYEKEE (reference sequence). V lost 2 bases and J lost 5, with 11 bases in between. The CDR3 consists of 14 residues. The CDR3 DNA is TGTGCCAGCAGCTTACGAGCGAAGGACAATGAGCAGTTCTTC. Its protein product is CASSLRAKDNEQFF.

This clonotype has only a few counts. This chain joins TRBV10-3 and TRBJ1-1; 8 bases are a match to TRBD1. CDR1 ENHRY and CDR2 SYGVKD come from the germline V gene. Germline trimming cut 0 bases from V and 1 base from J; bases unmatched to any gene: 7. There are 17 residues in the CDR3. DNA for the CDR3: TGTGCCATCAGTGAGTCAAAGGCGACAGGGGCGAACACTGAAGCTTTCTTT. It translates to CAISESKATGANTEAFF.

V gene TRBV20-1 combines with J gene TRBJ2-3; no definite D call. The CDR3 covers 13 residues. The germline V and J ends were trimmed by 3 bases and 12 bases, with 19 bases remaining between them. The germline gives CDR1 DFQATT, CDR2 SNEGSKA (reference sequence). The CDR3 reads CSARGLRPNRQYF. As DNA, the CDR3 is TGCAGTGCTAGGGGTCTCCGGCCCAATCGTCAGTATTTT.